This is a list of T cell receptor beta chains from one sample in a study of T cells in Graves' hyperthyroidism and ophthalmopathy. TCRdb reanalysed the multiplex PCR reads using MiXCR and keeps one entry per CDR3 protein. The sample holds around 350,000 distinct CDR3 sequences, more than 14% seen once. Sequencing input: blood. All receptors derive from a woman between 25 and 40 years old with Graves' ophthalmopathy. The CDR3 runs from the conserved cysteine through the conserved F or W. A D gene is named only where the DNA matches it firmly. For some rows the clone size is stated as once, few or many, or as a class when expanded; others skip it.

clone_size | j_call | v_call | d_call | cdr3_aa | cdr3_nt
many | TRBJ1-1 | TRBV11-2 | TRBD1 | CASSLRTGGVAFF | TGTGCCAGCAGCCTCCGGACAGGGGGCGTAGCTTTCTTT
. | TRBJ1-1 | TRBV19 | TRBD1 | CASSGQVRAGAFF | TGTGCCAGTAGTGGACAGGTGAGGGCGGGAGCTTTCTTT
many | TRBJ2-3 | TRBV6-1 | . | CASSQRPRGADTQYF | TGTGCCAGCAGTCAAAGACCCCGTGGTGCAGATACGCAGTATTTT
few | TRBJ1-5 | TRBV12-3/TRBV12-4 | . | CASRPQGGQPQHF | TGTGCCAGCAGGCCACAGGGTGGACAGCCCCAGCATTTT
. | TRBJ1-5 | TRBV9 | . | CASSVGGDSNQPQHF | TGTGCCAGCAGCGTAGGAGGGGATAGCAATCAGCCCCAGCATTTT
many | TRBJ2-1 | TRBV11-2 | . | CASSPQKGEQFF | TGTGCCAGCAGCCCTCAGAAGGGTGAGCAGTTCTTC
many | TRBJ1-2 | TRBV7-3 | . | CASSSGKLRSNYGYTF | TGTGCCAGCAGCTCGGGGAAATTAAGGAGTAACTATGGCTACACCTTC
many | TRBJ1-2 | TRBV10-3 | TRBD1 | CAISYHSTGVNYGYTF | TGTGCCATCAGTTATCATTCGACAGGGGTTAACTATGGCTACACCTTC
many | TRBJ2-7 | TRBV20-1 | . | CSAREYGSSRSYEQYF | TGCAGTGCTAGAGAGTACGGGTCGAGCCGCTCCTACGAGCAGTACTTC
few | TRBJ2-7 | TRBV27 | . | CASSLGAGVYEQYF | TGTGCCAGCAGTTTAGGGGCAGGAGTATACGAGCAGTACTTC
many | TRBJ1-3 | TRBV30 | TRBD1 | CAWSGDRGNTIYF | TGTGCCTGGAGTGGGGACAGAGGAAACACCATATATTTT
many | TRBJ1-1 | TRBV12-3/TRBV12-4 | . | CASSHTPQGLGAEAFF | TGTGCCAGCAGTCACACCCCCCAGGGGTTGGGGGCTGAAGCTTTCTTT
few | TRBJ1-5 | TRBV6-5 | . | CAGSYSLYSNQPQHF | TGTGCCGGCAGTTACTCTTTGTATAGCAATCAGCCCCAGCATTTT
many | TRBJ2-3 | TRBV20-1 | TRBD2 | CSARPYSGPSTDTQYF | TGCAGTGCTAGACCTTATAGCGGGCCTAGCACAGATACGCAGTATTTT
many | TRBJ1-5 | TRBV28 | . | CASSLGAEISNQPQHF | TGTGCCAGCAGTTTAGGGGCCGAGATTAGCAATCAGCCCCAGCATTTT
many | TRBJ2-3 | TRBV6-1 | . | CASSADLALRTDTQYF | TGTGCCAGCAGTGCGGACCTAGCGCTGCGCACAGATACGCAGTATTTT
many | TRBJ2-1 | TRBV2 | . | CASSGWGGNEQFF | TGTGCCAGCAGTGGATGGGGTGGTAATGAGCAGTTCTTC
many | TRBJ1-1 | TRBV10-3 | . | CAISESDLEAFF | TGTGCCATCAGTGAGTCGGACCTTGAAGCTTTCTTT
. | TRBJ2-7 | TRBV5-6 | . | CASSVSLVDAYEQYF | TGTGCCAGCAGCGTCTCGTTGGTAGACGCCTACGAGCAGTACTTC
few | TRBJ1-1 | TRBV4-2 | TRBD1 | CASSQDVLLTGGMDEAFF | TGTGCCAGCAGCCAAGATGTCCTCCTGACAGGGGGGATGGATGAAGCTTTCTTT
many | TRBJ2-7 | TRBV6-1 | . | CASSASDTSFYEQYF | TGTGCCAGCAGTGCCTCGGACACCTCTTTCTACGAGCAGTACTTC
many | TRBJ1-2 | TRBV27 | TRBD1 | CASSLNPPTGGNYGYTF | TGTGCCAGCAGTTTAAACCCCCCGACAGGGGGGAACTATGGCTACACCTTC
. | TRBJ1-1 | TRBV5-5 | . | CASSMDSLNTEAFF | TGTGCCAGCAGCATGGACAGTCTGAACACTGAAGCTTTCTTT
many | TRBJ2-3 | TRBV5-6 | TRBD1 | CASSLDRGPTDTQYF | TGTGCCAGCAGTTTGGACAGGGGCCCTACAGATACGCAGTATTTT
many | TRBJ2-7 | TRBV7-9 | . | CASSLFGNEQYF | TGTGCCAGCAGCTTATTCGGGAACGAGCAGTACTTC
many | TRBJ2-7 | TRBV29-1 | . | CSVRDERSSYEQYF | TGCAGCGTTCGGGATGAGAGGAGCTCCTACGAGCAGTACTTC
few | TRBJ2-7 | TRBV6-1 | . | CASSDRGTDRAYEQYF | TGTGCCAGCAGTGATAGGGGGACTGACAGAGCCTACGAGCAGTACTTC
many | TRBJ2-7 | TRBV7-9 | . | CASREVGTLAYEQYF | TGTGCCAGCAGAGAGGTGGGGACGCTGGCCTACGAGCAGTACTTC
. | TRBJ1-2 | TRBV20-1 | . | CSVPTGSDGYTF | TGCAGTGTCCCGACCGGGTCTGATGGCTACACCTTC
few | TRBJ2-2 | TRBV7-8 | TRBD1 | CASSLDRATGELFF | TGTGCCAGCAGCCTGGACAGGGCGACCGGGGAGCTGTTTTTT
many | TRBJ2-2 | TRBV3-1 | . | CASSLPILTGDNTGELFF | TGTGCCAGCAGCCTCCCTATTCTGACAGGAGACAACACCGGGGAGCTGTTTTTT
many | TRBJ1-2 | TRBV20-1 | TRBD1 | CSASRDRANYGYTF | TGCAGTGCTAGCCGGGACAGGGCTAACTATGGCTACACCTTC
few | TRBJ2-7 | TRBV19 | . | CASSHRTDSYEQYF | TGTGCCAGTAGTCACAGGACTGACTCCTACGAGCAGTACTTC
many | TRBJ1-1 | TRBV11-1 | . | CASSFRRQLNTEAFF | TGTGCCAGCAGCTTCCGGCGGCAATTGAACACTGAAGCTTTCTTT
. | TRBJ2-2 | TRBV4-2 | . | CASSHYEATGELFF | TGTGCCAGCAGCCACTATGAGGCCACCGGGGAGCTGTTTTTT
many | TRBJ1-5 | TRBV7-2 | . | CASSLFVGQPQHF | TGTGCCAGCAGCTTATTCGTCGGTCAGCCCCAGCATTTT
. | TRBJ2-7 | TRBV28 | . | CASSSVGEGQYF | TGTGCCAGCAGCTCAGTCGGAGAGGGGCAGTACTTC
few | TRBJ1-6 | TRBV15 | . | CATTPKGDRQGSPLHF | TGTGCCACCACTCCGAAAGGCGACCGACAAGGCTCACCCCTCCACTTT
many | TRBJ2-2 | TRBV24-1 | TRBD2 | CATSDPGLTNTGELFF | TGTGCCACCAGTGACCCGGGACTAACGAACACCGGGGAGCTGTTTTTT
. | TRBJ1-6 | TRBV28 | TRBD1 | CASLRGDRDNSPLHF | TGTGCCAGCCTCAGGGGCGACAGGGATAATTCACCCCTCCACTTT
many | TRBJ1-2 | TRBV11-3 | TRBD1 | CATRDSSYGYTF | TGTGCCACACGGGACAGCTCCTATGGCTACACCTTC
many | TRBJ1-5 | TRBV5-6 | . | CASSRRDLLNQPQHF | TGTGCCAGCAGCCGGAGGGATCTCCTCAATCAGCCCCAGCATTTT
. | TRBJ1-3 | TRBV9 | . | CASSVDPATSSGNTIYF | TGTGCCAGCAGCGTAGATCCGGCGACGAGCTCTGGAAACACCATATATTTT
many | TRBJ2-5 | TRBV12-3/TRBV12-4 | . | CASSLSLGRQETQYF | TGTGCCAGCAGTCTGTCCTTGGGTCGACAAGAGACCCAGTACTTC
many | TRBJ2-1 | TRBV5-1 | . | CASSSFAPDDNEQFF | TGCGCCAGCAGCTCCTTTGCTCCGGACGACAATGAGCAGTTCTTC
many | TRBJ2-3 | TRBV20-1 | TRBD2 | CSATSGGDTDTQYF | TGCAGTGCCACAAGCGGGGGTGACACAGATACGCAGTATTTT
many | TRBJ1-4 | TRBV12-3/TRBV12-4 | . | CASSLDGRGGGKLFF | TGTGCCAGCAGTTTAGATGGGCGTGGTGGTGGAAAACTGTTTTTT
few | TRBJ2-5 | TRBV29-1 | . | CSVEDSEGGNETQYF | TGCAGCGTTGAAGATTCAGAGGGGGGAAATGAGACCCAGTACTTC
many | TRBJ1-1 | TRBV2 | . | CASSLKGLRNTEAFF | TGTGCCAGCAGTCTAAAGGGGTTGAGAAACACTGAAGCTTTCTTT
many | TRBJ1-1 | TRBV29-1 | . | CSVVKNTEAFF | TGCAGCGTTGTGAAGAACACTGAAGCTTTCTTT
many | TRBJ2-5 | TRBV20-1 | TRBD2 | CSARTSGTAQQETQYF | TGCAGTGCTAGGACTAGCGGGACTGCTCAACAAGAGACCCAGTACTTC